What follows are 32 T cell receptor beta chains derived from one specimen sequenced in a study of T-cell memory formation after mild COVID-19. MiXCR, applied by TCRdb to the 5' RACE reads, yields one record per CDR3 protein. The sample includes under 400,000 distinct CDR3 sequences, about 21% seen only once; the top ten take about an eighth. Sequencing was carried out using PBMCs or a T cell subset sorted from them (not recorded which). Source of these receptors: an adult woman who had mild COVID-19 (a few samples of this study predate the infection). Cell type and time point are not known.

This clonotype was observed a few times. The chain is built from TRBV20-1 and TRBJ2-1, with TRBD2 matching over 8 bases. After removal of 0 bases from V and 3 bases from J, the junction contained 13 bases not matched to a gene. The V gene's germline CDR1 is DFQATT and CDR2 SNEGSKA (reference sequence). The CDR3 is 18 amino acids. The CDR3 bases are TGCAGTGCTAGAGATCGGGGGGCGGGAGGCCGGAGCTACAATGAGCAGTTCTTC. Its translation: CSARDRGAGGRSYNEQFF.

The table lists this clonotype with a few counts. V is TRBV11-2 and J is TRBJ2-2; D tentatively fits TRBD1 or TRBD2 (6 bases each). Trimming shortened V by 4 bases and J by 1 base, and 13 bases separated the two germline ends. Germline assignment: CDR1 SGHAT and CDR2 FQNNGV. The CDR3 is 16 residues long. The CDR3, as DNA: TGTGCCAGCAGCTGGGGGGCAGGGATGAACACCGGGGAGCTGTTTTTT. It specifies CASSWGAGMNTGELFF.

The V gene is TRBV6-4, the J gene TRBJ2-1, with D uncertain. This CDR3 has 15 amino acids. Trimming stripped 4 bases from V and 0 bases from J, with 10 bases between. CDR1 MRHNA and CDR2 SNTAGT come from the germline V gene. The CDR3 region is CASSVFADSYNEQFF. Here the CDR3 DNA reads TGTGCCAGCAGTGTCTTCGCGGACTCCTACAATGAGCAGTTCTTC.

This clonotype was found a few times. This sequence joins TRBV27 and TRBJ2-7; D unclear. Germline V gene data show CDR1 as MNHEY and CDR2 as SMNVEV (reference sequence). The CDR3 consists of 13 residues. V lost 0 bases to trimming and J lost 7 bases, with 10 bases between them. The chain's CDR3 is CASSLSIGNEQYF. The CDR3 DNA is TGTGCCAGCAGTTTATCGATAGGGAATGAGCAGTACTTC.

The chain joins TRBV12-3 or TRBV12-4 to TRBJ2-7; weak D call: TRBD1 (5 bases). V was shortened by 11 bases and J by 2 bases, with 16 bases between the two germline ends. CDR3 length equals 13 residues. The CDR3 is CARNPGLTYEQYF. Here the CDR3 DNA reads TGTGCCCGGAACCCAGGGTTGACCTACGAGCAGTACTTC.

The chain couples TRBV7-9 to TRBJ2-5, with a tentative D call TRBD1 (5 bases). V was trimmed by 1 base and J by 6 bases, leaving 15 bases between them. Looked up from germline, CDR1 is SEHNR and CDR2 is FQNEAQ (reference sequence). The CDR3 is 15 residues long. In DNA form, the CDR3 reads TGTGCCAGCAGCTTAGTCGCAGGGTCCGCGCAGACCCAGTACTTC. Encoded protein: CASSLVAGSAQTQYF.

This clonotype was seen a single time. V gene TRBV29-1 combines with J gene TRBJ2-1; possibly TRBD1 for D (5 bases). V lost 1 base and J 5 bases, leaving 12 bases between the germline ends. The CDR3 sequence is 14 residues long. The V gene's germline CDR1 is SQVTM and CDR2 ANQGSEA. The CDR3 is CSVEGGGIDNEQFF. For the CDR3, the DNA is TGCAGCGTTGAAGGGGGCGGAATCGACAATGAGCAGTTCTTC.

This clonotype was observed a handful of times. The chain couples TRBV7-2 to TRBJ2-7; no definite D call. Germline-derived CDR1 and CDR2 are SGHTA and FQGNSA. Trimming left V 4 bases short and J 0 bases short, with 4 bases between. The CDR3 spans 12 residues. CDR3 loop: CASSSLSYEQYF. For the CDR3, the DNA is TGTGCCAGCAGCTCGCTCTCCTACGAGCAGTACTTC. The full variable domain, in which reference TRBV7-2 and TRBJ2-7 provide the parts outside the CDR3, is GAGVSQSPSNKVTEKGKDVELRCDPISGHTALYWYRQSLGQGLEFLIYFQGNSAPDKSGLPSDRFSAERTGGSVSTLTIQRTQQEDSAVYLCASSSLSYEQYFGPGTRLTVT.

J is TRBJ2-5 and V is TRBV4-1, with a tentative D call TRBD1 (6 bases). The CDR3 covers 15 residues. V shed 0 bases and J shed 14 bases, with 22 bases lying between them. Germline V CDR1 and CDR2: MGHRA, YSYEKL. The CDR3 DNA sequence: TGCGCCAGCAGCCAAGATACAGGGATCGCGAGAGATTCCTACTTC. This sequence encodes CASSQDTGIARDSYF.

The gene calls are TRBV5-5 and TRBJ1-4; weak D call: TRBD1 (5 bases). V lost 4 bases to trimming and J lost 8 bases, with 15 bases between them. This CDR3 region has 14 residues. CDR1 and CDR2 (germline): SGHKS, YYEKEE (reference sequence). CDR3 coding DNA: TGTGCCAGCAGCCCCCACTCAAGGGACGAAAAACTGTTTTTT. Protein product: CASSPHSRDEKLFF.

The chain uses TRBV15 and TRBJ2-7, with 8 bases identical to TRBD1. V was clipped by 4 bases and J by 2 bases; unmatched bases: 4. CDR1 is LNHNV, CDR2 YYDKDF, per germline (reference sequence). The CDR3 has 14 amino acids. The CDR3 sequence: CATSTDRGPYEQYF. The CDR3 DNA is TGTGCCACCAGCACTGACAGGGGACCCTACGAGCAGTACTTC.

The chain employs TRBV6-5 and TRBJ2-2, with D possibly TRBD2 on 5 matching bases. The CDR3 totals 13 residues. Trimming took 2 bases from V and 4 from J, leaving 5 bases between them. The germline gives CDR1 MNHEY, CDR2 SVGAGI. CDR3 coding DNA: TGTGCCAGCAGTTACGGACTCACCGGGGAGCTGTTTTTT. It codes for CASSYGLTGELFF.

CDR3: CASSNWQGAGETQYF. The DNA of the CDR3 is TGTGCCAGTAGTAATTGGCAGGGGGCCGGCGAGACCCAGTACTTC. J is TRBJ2-5 and V is TRBV19; 8 bases map to TRBD1. CDR1 is LNHDA, CDR2 SQIVND, per germline (reference sequence). The J segment lost 5 bases and the V segment lost 4 bases, leaving 9 bases of the junction unmatched. The CDR3 has 15 residues.

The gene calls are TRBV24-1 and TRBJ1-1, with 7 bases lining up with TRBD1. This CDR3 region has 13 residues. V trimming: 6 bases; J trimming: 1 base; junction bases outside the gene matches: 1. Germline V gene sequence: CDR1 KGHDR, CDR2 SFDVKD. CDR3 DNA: TGTGCCACCAGTCGACAGGGGAACACTGAAGCTTTCTTT. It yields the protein CATSRQGNTEAFF.

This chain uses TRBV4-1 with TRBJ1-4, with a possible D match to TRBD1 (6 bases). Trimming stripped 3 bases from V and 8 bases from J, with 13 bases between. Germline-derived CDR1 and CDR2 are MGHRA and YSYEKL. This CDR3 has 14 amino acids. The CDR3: CASSQDSQLEKLFF. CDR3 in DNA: TGCGCCAGCAGCCAGGACAGTCAATTGGAAAAACTGTTTTTT.

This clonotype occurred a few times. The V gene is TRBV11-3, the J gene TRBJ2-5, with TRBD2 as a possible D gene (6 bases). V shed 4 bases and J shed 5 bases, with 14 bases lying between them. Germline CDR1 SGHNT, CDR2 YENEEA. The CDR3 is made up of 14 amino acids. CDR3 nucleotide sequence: TGTGCCAGCAGCTCGACCGGGAGACCGGAGACCCAGTACTTC. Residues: CASSSTGRPETQYF.

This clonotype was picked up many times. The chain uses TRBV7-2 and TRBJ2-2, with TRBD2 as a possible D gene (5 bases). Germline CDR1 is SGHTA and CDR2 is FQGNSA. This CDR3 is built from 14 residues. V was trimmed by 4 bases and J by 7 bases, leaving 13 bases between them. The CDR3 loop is CASSSFSELGELFF. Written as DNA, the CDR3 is TGTGCCAGCAGCTCGTTTAGCGAACTCGGGGAGCTGTTTTTT.

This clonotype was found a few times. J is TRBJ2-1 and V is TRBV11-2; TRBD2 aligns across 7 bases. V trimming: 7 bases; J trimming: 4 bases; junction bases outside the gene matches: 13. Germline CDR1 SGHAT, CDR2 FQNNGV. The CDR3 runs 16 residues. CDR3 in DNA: TGTGCCAGCAACCCAACCCGGGACTACCAATACAATGAGCAGTTCTTC. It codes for CASNPTRDYQYNEQFF. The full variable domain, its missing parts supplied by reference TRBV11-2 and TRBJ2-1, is EAGVAQSPRYKIIEKRQSVAFWCNPISGHATLYWYQQILGQGPKLLIQFQNNGVVDDSQLPKDRFSAERLKGVDSTLKIQPAKLEDSAVYLCASNPTRDYQYNEQFFGPGTRLTVL.

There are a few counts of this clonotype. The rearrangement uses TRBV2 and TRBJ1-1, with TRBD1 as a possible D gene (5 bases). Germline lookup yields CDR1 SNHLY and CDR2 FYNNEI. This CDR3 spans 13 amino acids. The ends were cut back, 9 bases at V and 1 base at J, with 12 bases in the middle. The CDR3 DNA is TGTGCCAGTCACAGGTCCCGGAACACTGAAGCTTTCTTT. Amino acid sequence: CASHRSRNTEAFF. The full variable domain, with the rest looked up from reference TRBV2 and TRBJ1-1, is EPEVTQTPSHQVTQMGQEVILRCVPISNHLYFYWYRQILGQKVEFLVSFYNNEISEKSEIFDDQFSVERPDGSNFTLKIRSTKLEDSAMYFCASHRSRNTEAFFGQGTRLTVV.

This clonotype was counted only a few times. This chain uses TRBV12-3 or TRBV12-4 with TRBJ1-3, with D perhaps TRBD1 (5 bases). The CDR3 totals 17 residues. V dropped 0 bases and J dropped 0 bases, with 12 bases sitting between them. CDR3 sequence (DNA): TGTGCCAGCAGTTTAGCGCTACAGGAATTCTCTGGAAACACCATATATTTT. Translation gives CASSLALQEFSGNTIYF.

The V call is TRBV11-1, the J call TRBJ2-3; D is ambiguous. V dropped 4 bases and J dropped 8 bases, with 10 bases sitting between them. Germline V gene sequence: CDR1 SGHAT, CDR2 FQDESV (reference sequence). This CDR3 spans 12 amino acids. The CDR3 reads CASSSTTGTQYF. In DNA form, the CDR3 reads TGTGCCAGCAGCTCGACCACGGGTACGCAGTATTTT.

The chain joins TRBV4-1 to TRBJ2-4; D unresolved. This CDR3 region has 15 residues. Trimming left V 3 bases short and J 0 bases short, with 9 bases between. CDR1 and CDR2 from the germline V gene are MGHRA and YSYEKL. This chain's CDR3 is CASSQEGLAKNIQYF. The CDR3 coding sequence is TGCGCCAGCAGCCAGGAAGGTTTAGCCAAAAACATTCAGTACTTC.

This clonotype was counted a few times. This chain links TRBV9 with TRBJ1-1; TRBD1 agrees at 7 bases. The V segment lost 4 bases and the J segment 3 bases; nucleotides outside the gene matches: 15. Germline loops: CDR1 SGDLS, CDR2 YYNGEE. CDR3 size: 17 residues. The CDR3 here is CASSLYSTGKIYTEAFF. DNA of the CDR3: TGTGCCAGCAGCCTATACTCGACAGGGAAGATTTACACTGAAGCTTTCTTT.

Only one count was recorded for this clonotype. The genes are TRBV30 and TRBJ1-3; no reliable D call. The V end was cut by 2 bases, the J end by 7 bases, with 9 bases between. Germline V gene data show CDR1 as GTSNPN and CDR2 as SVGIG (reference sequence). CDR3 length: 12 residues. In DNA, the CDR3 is TGTGCCTGGAGTAAGGTGACGAACACCATATATTTT. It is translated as CAWSKVTNTIYF.

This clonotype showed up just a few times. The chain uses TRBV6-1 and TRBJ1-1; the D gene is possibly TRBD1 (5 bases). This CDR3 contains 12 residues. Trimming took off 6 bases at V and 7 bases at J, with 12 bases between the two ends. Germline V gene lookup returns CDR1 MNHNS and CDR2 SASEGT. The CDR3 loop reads CASRAWTLEAFF. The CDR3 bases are TGTGCCAGCAGAGCTTGGACACTTGAAGCTTTCTTT.

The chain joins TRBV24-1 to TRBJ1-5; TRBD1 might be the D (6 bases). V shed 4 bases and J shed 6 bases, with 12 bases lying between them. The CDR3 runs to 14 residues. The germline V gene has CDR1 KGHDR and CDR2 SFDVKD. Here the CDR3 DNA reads TGTGCCACCAGTGACGGGGGCTTCCCTCAGCCCCAGCATTTT. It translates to CATSDGGFPQPQHF.

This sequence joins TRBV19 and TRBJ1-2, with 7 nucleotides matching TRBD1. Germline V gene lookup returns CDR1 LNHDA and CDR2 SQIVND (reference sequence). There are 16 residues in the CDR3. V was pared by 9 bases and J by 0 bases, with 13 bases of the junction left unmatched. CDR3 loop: CASNKGQSSTNYGYTF. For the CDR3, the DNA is TGTGCCAGCAACAAGGGACAGTCATCTACTAACTATGGCTACACCTTC. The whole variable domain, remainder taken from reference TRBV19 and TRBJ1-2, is DGGITQSPKYLFRKEGQNVTLSCEQNLNHDAMYWYRQDPGQGLRLIYYSQIVNDFQKGDIAEGYSVSREKKESFPLTVTSAQKNPTAFYLCASNKGQSSTNYGYTFGSGTRLTVV.

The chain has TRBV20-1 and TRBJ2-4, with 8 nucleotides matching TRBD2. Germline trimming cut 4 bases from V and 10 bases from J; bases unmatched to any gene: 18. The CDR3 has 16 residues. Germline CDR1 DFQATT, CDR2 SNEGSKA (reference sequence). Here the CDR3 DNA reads TGCAGTGCTAACAATCTAGTGGCGGGGGGTATCCTTATTCAGTACTTC. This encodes CSANNLVAGGILIQYF.

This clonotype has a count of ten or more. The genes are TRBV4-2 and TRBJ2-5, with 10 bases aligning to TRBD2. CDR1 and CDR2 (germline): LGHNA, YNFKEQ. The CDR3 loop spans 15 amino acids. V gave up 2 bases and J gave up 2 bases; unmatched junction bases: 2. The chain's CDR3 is CASSQNSGGQETQYF. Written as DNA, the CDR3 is TGTGCCAGCAGCCAAAATAGCGGGGGGCAAGAGACCCAGTACTTC.

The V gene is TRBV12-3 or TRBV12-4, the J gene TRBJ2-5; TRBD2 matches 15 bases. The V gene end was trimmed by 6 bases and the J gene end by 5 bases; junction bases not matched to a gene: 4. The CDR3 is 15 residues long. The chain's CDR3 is CASSGLAGGRETQYF. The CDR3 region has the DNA TGTGCCAGCAGCGGACTAGCGGGGGGGCGGGAGACCCAGTACTTC.

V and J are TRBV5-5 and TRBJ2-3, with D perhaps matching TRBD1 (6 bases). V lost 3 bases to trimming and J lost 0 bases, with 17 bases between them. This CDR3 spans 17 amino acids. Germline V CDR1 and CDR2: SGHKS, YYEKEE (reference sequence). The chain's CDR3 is CASSSWTAAASTDTQYF. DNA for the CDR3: TGTGCCAGCAGCTCATGGACAGCCGCCGCTAGCACAGATACGCAGTATTTT.

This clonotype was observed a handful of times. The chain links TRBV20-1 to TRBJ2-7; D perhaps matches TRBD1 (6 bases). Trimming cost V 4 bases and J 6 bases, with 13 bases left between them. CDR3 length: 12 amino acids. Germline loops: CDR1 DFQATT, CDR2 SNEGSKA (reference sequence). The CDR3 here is CSATYRVSEQYF. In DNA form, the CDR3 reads TGCAGTGCTACCTACAGGGTCTCCGAGCAGTACTTC.